Detailed here is one T cell receptor (beta chain). Its antigen is as yet unknown. The CDR3 spans 13 residues. Unmatched junction bases numbered 7, after V lost 6 bases and J lost 10 bases. The V gene's germline CDR1 is KGHSH and CDR2 LQKENI. TCRdb re-analysed the reads in MiXCR, keeping a single row per CDR3 protein. This sample has 200,000 to 300,000 distinct CDR3 sequences; 12% to 15% occur once, and the top ten carry roughly 8.7%. The record originates from a study of T cell repertoires in cytomegalovirus infection. General study results and limits: The ex vivo response was dominated by HLA-C-restricted CMV-specific TCR beta clonotypes.

The chain employs TRBV18 and TRBJ1-2; 11 nucleotides align to TRBD1. Sequenced material: PBMCs. The sequence came from a human donor in good health (CMV status not recorded). Some clones in this sample may be carry-over from other donors' samples. The CDR3 nucleotides are TGTGCCAGCTCTCCAGGACAGGGGGCTGACTACACCTTC. Its translation: CASSPGQGADYTF.